This TCR beta chain emerged from a study of beta chain features in type 1 diabetes. Sequencing targeted expressed TCRB transcripts, as all isolated RNA had been reverse transcribed. The method was immunoSEQ multiplex PCR; TCRdb's version includes in-frame clones alone and lacks a portion of them. The sample holds about 360,000 clones, 10% to 15% seen once. Germline-derived CDR1 and CDR2 are SGHNT and YYREEE (reference sequence). The CDR3 runs to 13 residues. V lost 1 base, J lost 6 bases, and 11 bases lay in between. The sample consisted of naive CD4+ T cells from blood. The TCR sequence derives from a man younger than 30 in good health. V usage is TRBV5-4 and J usage is TRBJ2-7, with D hard to call. The CDR3 loop reads CASSLRSGFEQYF. CDR3 bases: TGTGCCAGCAGCTTGAGGTCAGGCTTCGAGCAGTACTTC. Together with reference TRBV5-4 and TRBJ2-7, the CDR3 gives the full variable domain: ETGVTQSPTHLIKTRGQQVTLRCSSQSGHNTVSWYQQALGQGPQFIFQYYREEENGRGNFPPRFSGLQFPNYSSELNVNALELDDSALYLCASSLRSGFEQYFGPGTRLTVT.